This T cell receptor (beta chain) is from a study of T cells in narcolepsy. Across the study: Enrolled donors included narcolepsy type 1 or type 2 patients and healthy controls.

J lost 5 bases, V lost 4 bases, and 12 bases had no gene match. The CDR3 runs to 16 residues. Germline V lookup: CDR1 SGHKS, CDR2 YYEKEE (reference sequence). Profiled with immunoSEQ multiplex PCR; TCRdb holds only in-frame clones, not every one. The repertoire holds tens of thousands of clones, with roughly 80% as singletons. Study-wide results and caveats: Autoreactive clone sequences were missing from some blood memory CD4+ repertoires. Healthy controls reportedly lacked the autoreactive clonotypes serially found in patients' blood. Comparing one patient's CSF and blood CD4+ clonotypes highlighted HCRT- and TRIB2-specific autoreactive clonotypes.

Note on this clone: Its antigen is as yet unknown.

Input material: memory (CD45RA-) CD4+ T cells from blood. This TCR was sampled from a human donor in good health. The chain links TRBV5-5 to TRBJ2-5; TRBD1 matches 9 bases. In nucleotides, the CDR3 is TGTGCCAGCAGCCTTGGTAGGGGACAGGGTCTGGAGACCCAGTACTTC. Protein sequence: CASSLGRGQGLETQYF.